This T cell receptor (beta chain) was retrieved from a study of beta chain features in type 1 diabetes. Overall study findings and caveats: A moderate, significant TCRB CDR3 shortening appeared in type 1 diabetes across four CD4+ subsets.

Germline V gene sequence: CDR1 MNHEY, CDR2 SMNVEV (reference sequence). With 6 bases removed from V and 1 base from J, the gap between germline ends came to 14 bases. The CDR3 loop spans 15 amino acids. Of note for this clone: Its antigen is undetermined.

cDNA synthesis used the whole RNA isolate, giving expressed TCRB sequences. Each sample of naive, central memory or regulatory T cells had, on average, about 3.57 million reads. The method was immunoSEQ multiplex PCR; TCRdb's version includes in-frame clones alone and lacks a portion of them. Of 150,000 to 200,000 clones listed, roughly 60% were seen once; the top ten hold roughly 0.095%. Purity (above 95%) was reached by all sorted populations. The sample was naive CD4+ T cells from blood. The chain combines TRBV27 with TRBJ2-3; a weak D match, TRBD1 (5 bases). The TCR sequence derives from a man younger than 40 with type 1 diabetes. The CDR3 nucleotides read TGTGCCAGCAGCTCCAAGGGGCGCCGCACAGATACGCAGTATTTT. Its translation: CASSSKGRRTDTQYF.